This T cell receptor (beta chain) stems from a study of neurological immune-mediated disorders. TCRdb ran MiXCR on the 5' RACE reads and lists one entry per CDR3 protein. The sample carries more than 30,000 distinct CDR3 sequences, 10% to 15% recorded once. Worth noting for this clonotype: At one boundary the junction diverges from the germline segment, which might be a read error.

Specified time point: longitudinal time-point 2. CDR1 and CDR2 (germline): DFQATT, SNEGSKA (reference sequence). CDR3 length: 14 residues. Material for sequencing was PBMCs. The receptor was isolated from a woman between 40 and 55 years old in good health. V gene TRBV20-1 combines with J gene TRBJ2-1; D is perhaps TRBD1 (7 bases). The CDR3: CTGAARGGGNEQLF. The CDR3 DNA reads TGCACCGGGGCGGCTAGAGGGGGCGGGAATGAGCAGTTATTC.